Below, 7 T cell receptor beta chains from the same sample are listed, as sequenced in a study of blood T cell repertoires in COVID-19. TCRdb keeps only in-frame clones here, not all; method: immunoSEQ multiplex PCR. This sample has around 260,000 clones, with 83% found just once. The sequencing input was peripheral blood. Receptors originate from a woman in her 50s who had recovered from COVID-19.

V gene TRBV7-3 combines with J gene TRBJ2-3; 7 nucleotides line up with TRBD2. CDR3 size: 15 residues. V trimming: 3 bases; J trimming: 2 bases; junction bases outside the gene matches: 5. The germline V gene has CDR1 SGHTA and CDR2 FQGTGA. DNA of the CDR3: TGTGCCAGCAGCTTCGCGGGGGACCCCACAGATACGCAGTATTTT. Residues: CASSFAGDPTDTQYF.

This chain uses TRBV7-2 with TRBJ2-3, with a possible D match to TRBD2 (5 bases). Trimming shortened V by 2 bases and J by 1 base, and 10 bases separated the two germline ends. The germline V gene encodes CDR1 SGHTA and CDR2 FQGNSA. The CDR3 is 15 residues long. The CDR3, as DNA: TGTGCCAGCAGCTTACGCGTGAGGGGCACAGATACGCAGTATTTT. Translating it yields CASSLRVRGTDTQYF.

This clone has only a few counts. The J gene is TRBJ2-7, the V gene TRBV4-2; D is uncertain. CDR3 length: 15 amino acids. Between the trimmed V and J ends, which lost 0 bases and 7 bases, there was a span of 16 bases. CDR1 LGHNA and CDR2 YNFKEQ come from the germline V gene. This chain's CDR3 is CASSQDQSPTREQYF. CDR3 bases: TGTGCCAGCAGCCAAGATCAGTCGCCGACGAGGGAGCAGTACTTC.

The J gene is TRBJ2-7, the V gene TRBV3-1 (or the pseudogene TRBV3-2), with TRBD2 identical over 7 bases. This CDR3 has 22 residues. Trimming took 4 bases from V and 1 from J; bases not matched to a gene: 28. From germline, CDR1 is LGHDT and CDR2 YNNKEL (reference sequence). The CDR3: CASSPQPRCARAGMYESYEQYF. CDR3 DNA: TGTGCCAGCAGCCCTCAGCCCCGGTGCGCCCGAGCGGGAATGTATGAGTCCTACGAGCAGTACTTC.

The rearrangement links TRBV28 to TRBJ2-7; no clear D gene. Germline assignment: CDR1 MDHEN and CDR2 SYDVKM. The V gene lost 5 bases and the J gene lost 7 bases, with 18 bases spanning the gap. This CDR3 contains 14 residues. CDR3 sequence: CASSPTAIRGEQYF. CDR3 DNA sequence: TGTGCCAGCAGTCCCACCGCGATTCGTGGTGAGCAGTACTTC. Full variable domain (missing parts from reference TRBV28 and TRBJ2-7): DVKVTQSSRYLVKRTGEKVFLECVQDMDHENMFWYRQDPGLGLRLIYFSYDVKMKEKGDIPEGYSVSREKKERFSLILESASTNQTSMYLCASSPTAIRGEQYFGPGTRLTVT.

The CDR3 DNA is TGTGCCAGTAGGGGGGACAGCGCTAATGAAAAACTGTTTTTT. This gives the protein CASRGDSANEKLFF. V gene TRBV19 combines with J gene TRBJ1-4; 7 bases fit TRBD1. The CDR3 runs to 14 residues. Germline CDR1 is LNHDA and CDR2 is SQIVND (reference sequence). With 6 bases clipped from V and 3 bases from J, the junction kept 4 bases outside the gene matches.

This clone was observed once. The genes are TRBV5-1 and TRBJ2-1; 7 nucleotides line up with TRBD2. This CDR3 contains 13 residues. V lost 6 bases, J lost 3 bases, and 3 bases stayed unmatched. The germline CDR1 and CDR2 sequences are SGHRS and YFSETQ. As DNA, the CDR3 is TGCGCCAGCACCCTAGCGGACTACAATGAGCAGTTCTTC. Protein: CASTLADYNEQFF. Drawing the rest from reference TRBV5-1 and TRBJ2-1, the complete variable domain is KAGVTQTPRYLIKTRGQQVTLSCSPISGHRSVSWYQQTPGQGLQFLFEYFSETQRNKGNFPGRFSGRQFSNSRSEMNVSTLELGDSALYLCASTLADYNEQFFGPGTRLTVL.